This entry lists 32 T cell receptor beta chains sequenced from one sample in a study of identical twins. TCRdb re-derived calls from the 5' RACE reads in MiXCR, one entry per CDR3 protein. The sample consists of approximately 410,000 distinct CDR3 sequences, roughly 20% of them appearing once. Sequenced: naive T cells sorted from blood. Every receptor here comes from a man aged 45 to 65 in good health.

This clonotype was detected a few times. The chain uses TRBV24-1 and TRBJ2-1; D might be TRBD2 (6 bases). Trimming removed 4 bases from V and 11 bases from J, with 17 bases in between. The CDR3 length is 14 residues. From germline, CDR1 is KGHDR and CDR2 SFDVKD. CDR3 bases: TGTGCCACCAGTGACTCTAGCGTAGGTTACAAGCAGTTCTTC. It yields the protein CATSDSSVGYKQFF.

In this sample, this clonotype turned up a few times. The chain carries TRBV29-1 and TRBJ2-1; D is undetermined. Deletions cut 2 bases from V and 5 bases from J, with 10 bases between. The CDR3 spans 13 residues. CDR1 is SQVTM and CDR2 is ANQGSEA in the germline V gene. In DNA, the CDR3 is TGCAGCGTTGAAAGACAAGAGAACAATGAGCAGTTCTTC. Translating gives CSVERQENNEQFF.

The chain couples TRBV9 to TRBJ2-5; the match to TRBD2 covers 10 bases. The germline gives CDR1 SGDLS, CDR2 YYNGEE. Trimming cost V 0 bases and J 5 bases; bases outside gene matches: 7. This CDR3 is built from 16 residues. CDR3 DNA: TGTGCCAGCAGCGTAGAAGAGACTAGCGGGCGGGAGACCCAGTACTTC. Protein: CASSVEETSGRETQYF.

CDR3 loop: CSARDKTWYTDTQYF. In DNA form, the CDR3 reads TGCAGTGCTAGAGATAAGACTTGGTACACAGATACGCAGTATTTT. The chain joins TRBV20-1 to TRBJ2-3; D ambiguous. The CDR3 sequence is 15 residues long. V was shortened by 0 bases and J by 2 bases, with 12 bases between the two germline ends. Germline V lookup: CDR1 DFQATT, CDR2 SNEGSKA (reference sequence).

This clonotype was seen a few times. The chain employs TRBV6-1 and TRBJ2-2; the D gene is possibly TRBD2 (5 bases). Germline V lookup: CDR1 MNHNS, CDR2 SASEGT. CDR3 length: 15 residues. V was clipped by 6 bases and J by 0 bases, with 11 bases between them. This CDR3 reads CASSTSFANTGELFF. For the CDR3, the DNA is TGTGCCAGCAGCACTAGTTTCGCGAACACCGGGGAGCTGTTTTTT.

This clonotype was seen a handful of times. The rearrangement uses TRBV20-1 and TRBJ1-5; perhaps TRBD1 as D (5 bases). The CDR3 length is 15 residues. Germline V gives CDR1 DFQATT, CDR2 SNEGSKA (reference sequence). V was shortened by 5 bases and J by 3 bases, with 17 bases between the two germline ends. CDR3 bases: TGCAGTGCTCGGAACCGGGACTTGGTCAATCAGCCCCAGCATTTT. Its translation: CSARNRDLVNQPQHF.

This clonotype came up many times. CDR3 region: CSASDGTEIIRQETQYF. In nucleotides, the CDR3 is TGCAGTGCTAGTGATGGGACAGAGATTATCCGTCAAGAGACCCAGTACTTC. The chain couples TRBV20-1 to TRBJ2-5, with 7 bases aligning to TRBD1. The germline CDR1 and CDR2 sequences are DFQATT and SNEGSKA (reference sequence). Losses at the gene ends were 3 bases for V and 2 bases for J; bases not matched to a gene: 15. This CDR3 is built from 17 residues.

This clonotype was detected only a few times. The chain has TRBV12-3 or TRBV12-4 and TRBJ1-4; D unresolved. The CDR3 totals 16 residues. Trimming shortened V by 1 base and J by 0 bases, and 9 bases separated the two germline ends. The CDR3 sequence: CASSLVVGATNEKLFF. In DNA form, the CDR3 reads TGTGCCAGCAGTTTAGTCGTGGGAGCAACTAATGAAAAACTGTTTTTT.

The chain combines TRBV27 with TRBJ1-3; 9 positions agree with TRBD1. With 5 bases clipped from V and 4 bases from J, the junction kept 12 bases outside the gene matches. The length of the CDR3 is 17 residues. Looked up from germline, CDR1 is MNHEY and CDR2 is SMNVEV (reference sequence). As DNA, the CDR3 is TGTGCCAGCAGTCCTCTTCTACAGGGGGCGTTCGGAAACACCATATATTTT. Translated, it gives CASSPLLQGAFGNTIYF.

This clonotype was counted at least ten times. The chain combines TRBV4-2 with TRBJ2-3; the D is unclear. V lost 0 bases and J 1 base, leaving 8 bases between the germline ends. CDR1 and CDR2 (germline): LGHNA, YNFKEQ. The CDR3 contains 15 residues. The CDR3 region is CASSQDHPGTDTQYF. The CDR3 DNA reads as TGTGCCAGCAGCCAAGATCACCCGGGCACAGATACGCAGTATTTT.

This clonotype was detected ten times or more. The chain combines TRBV20-1 with TRBJ1-6, with 7 bases identical to TRBD1. There are 17 residues in the CDR3. The trim removed 0 bases at V and 0 bases at J, leaving 5 bases unmatched. CDR1 and CDR2 from the germline V gene are DFQATT and SNEGSKA (reference sequence). The CDR3 sequence: CSARDWAGGSYNSPLHF. As DNA, the CDR3 is TGCAGTGCTAGAGATTGGGCAGGGGGCTCCTATAATTCACCCCTCCACTTT.

This clonotype was recorded many times. The genes are TRBV18 and TRBJ2-1, with 13 bases fitting TRBD2. Unmatched junction bases numbered 8, after V lost 3 bases and J lost 6 bases. Germline V gives CDR1 KGHSH, CDR2 LQKENI. This CDR3 contains 17 residues. CDR3 DNA sequence: TGTGCCAGCTCACCGACGGGACTAGCGGGAAAGGGCAATGAGCAGTTCTTC. Translating it yields CASSPTGLAGKGNEQFF.

V is TRBV29-1 and J is TRBJ2-2, with 9 nucleotides matching TRBD1. V lost 7 bases, J lost 5 bases, and 5 bases stayed unmatched. The CDR3 spans 13 residues. The germline V gene has CDR1 SQVTM and CDR2 ANQGSEA. CDR3 sequence (DNA): TGCAGCGGAGACAGGGGGGGAACCGGGGAGCTGTTTTTT. It translates to CSGDRGGTGELFF.

This clonotype turned up a few times. The genes are TRBV27 and TRBJ2-5; TRBD1 agrees at 7 bases. The V segment lost 2 bases and the J segment 5 bases; nucleotides outside the gene matches: 14. The CDR3 sequence is 17 residues long. CDR1 and CDR2 (germline): MNHEY, SMNVEV (reference sequence). The CDR3 DNA is TGTGCCAGCAGTTTAGGGGGCCCAAGACAGGGCTGGGAGACCCAGTACTTC. Protein product: CASSLGGPRQGWETQYF.

This clonotype was seen many times. The chain is built from TRBV5-1 and TRBJ2-3; D perhaps matches TRBD2 (6 bases). Trimming pared 0 bases from V and 1 base from J, leaving 9 bases between. This CDR3 is built from 15 residues. Germline V lookup: CDR1 SGHRS, CDR2 YFSETQ. CDR3 residues: CASSLGLGGTDTQYF. CDR3 in DNA: TGCGCCAGCAGCTTGGGACTAGGAGGCACAGATACGCAGTATTTT.

This clonotype was detected only a few times. The chain employs TRBV6-5 and TRBJ2-3, with 10 nucleotides matching TRBD2. V lost 2 bases, J lost 5 bases, and 16 bases stayed unmatched. This CDR3 is 19 amino acids long. The germline V gene encodes CDR1 MNHEY and CDR2 SVGAGI. In DNA form, the CDR3 reads TGTGCCAGCAGTTACGGGGGTCGCCGAGCGGGGGGGCAAATAGATACGCAGTATTTT. This gives the protein CASSYGGRRAGGQIDTQYF.

This clonotype showed up just a few times. The rearrangement joins TRBV29-1 to TRBJ2-1; the match to TRBD1 covers 10 bases. Losses at the gene ends were 7 bases for V and 9 bases for J; bases not matched to a gene: 12. Germline values: CDR1 SQVTM, CDR2 ANQGSEA. The CDR3 runs to 14 residues. DNA of the CDR3: TGCAGCGCACAAATAGGACAGGGGGGGTTTGAGCAGTTCTTC. Protein: CSAQIGQGGFEQFF.

This clonotype appeared a few times. V and J are TRBV9 and TRBJ2-1, with D perhaps being TRBD1 or TRBD2 (6 bases each). The CDR3 is 14 residues long. Germline CDR1 reads SGDLS; CDR2 reads YYNGEE. V was clipped by 3 bases and J by 5 bases, with 12 bases between them. The CDR3: CASSGQRGDNEQFF. DNA of the CDR3: TGTGCCAGCAGCGGGCAGAGGGGGGACAATGAGCAGTTCTTC.

This clonotype has a count of ten or more. This sequence joins TRBV5-1 and TRBJ2-5; D is uncertain. The CDR3 consists of 13 residues. Germline CDR1 SGHRS, CDR2 YFSETQ. V gave up 2 bases and J gave up 5 bases, with 10 bases separating them. The CDR3 DNA sequence: TGCGCCAGCAGCTTTAGGCCCGAGGAGACCCAGTACTTC. Its translation: CASSFRPEETQYF. The entire variable domain, with the rest obtained from reference TRBV5-1 and TRBJ2-5, is as follows: KAGVTQTPRYLIKTRGQQVTLSCSPISGHRSVSWYQQTPGQGLQFLFEYFSETQRNKGNFPGRFSGRQFSNSRSEMNVSTLELGDSALYLCASSFRPEETQYFGPGTRLLVL.

This clonotype was detected many times. The gene calls are TRBV5-1 and TRBJ1-1, with 7 bases aligning to TRBD1. There are 16 residues in the CDR3. The ends lost 4 bases at V and 0 bases at J; junction bases unmatched: 9. Germline V CDR1 and CDR2: SGHRS, YFSETQ. In DNA, the CDR3 is TGCGCCAGCAGCCTACAGGACAGGACGATGAACACTGAAGCTTTCTTT. Its protein is CASSLQDRTMNTEAFF.

V usage is TRBV5-1 and J usage is TRBJ1-1; TRBD1 is a possible D gene (5 bases). CDR3 length: 13 residues. Trimming removed 4 bases at V and 5 bases at J, with 12 bases between. The germline gives CDR1 SGHRS, CDR2 YFSETQ. The CDR3 spells CASSEGAGTEAFF. The DNA for the CDR3 is TGCGCCAGCAGCGAAGGGGCTGGAACTGAAGCTTTCTTT.

This clonotype has only a few counts. The J gene is TRBJ2-3, the V gene TRBV15, with 14 bases fitting TRBD2. In germline, CDR1 is LNHNV, CDR2 YYDKDF (reference sequence). V lost 0 bases to trimming and J lost 0 bases; unmatched junction nucleotides: 2. This CDR3 is 18 amino acids long. This chain's CDR3 is CATSREGTSGSSTDTQYF. CDR3 nucleotides: TGTGCCACCAGCAGAGAAGGGACTAGCGGGAGCAGCACAGATACGCAGTATTTT. The full variable domain, completed using reference TRBV15 and TRBJ2-3, is DAMVIQNPRYQVTQFGKPVTLSCSQTLNHNVMYWYQQKSSQAPKLLFHYYDKDFNNEADTPDNFQSRRPNTSFCFLDIRSPGLGDTAMYLCATSREGTSGSSTDTQYFGPGTRLTVL.

This clonotype was recorded at least ten times. The chain uses TRBV9 and TRBJ2-2; D not certain. Germline CDR1 and CDR2: SGDLS and YYNGEE. The CDR3 extends over 12 amino acids. The germline V and J ends were trimmed by 0 bases and 6 bases, with 3 bases remaining between them. The CDR3 loop reads CASSVGSGELFF. The CDR3 nucleotides read TGTGCCAGCAGCGTAGGTTCCGGGGAGCTGTTTTTT.

The rearrangement links TRBV6-7 to TRBJ2-1; D gene unclear. TRBV6-7 is noted as an ORF with a role that remains uncertain. Trimming took 8 bases from V and 4 from J, leaving 3 bases between them. The CDR3 is 10 amino acids. The CDR3 region is CASLYNEQFF. In DNA form, the CDR3 reads TGTGCCAGCCTATACAATGAGCAGTTCTTC.

The chain has TRBV6-5 and TRBJ2-7, with D tentatively TRBD1 (7 bases). The CDR3 is made up of 12 amino acids. CDR1 is MNHEY and CDR2 is SVGAGI in the germline V gene. Trimming removed 6 bases at V and 7 bases at J, with 13 bases between. The CDR3, as DNA: TGTGCCAGCAGCAGGGGGGCCCGGGAGCAGTACTTC. Encoded protein: CASSRGAREQYF.

This chain joins TRBV28 and TRBJ1-2; D gene unclear. Germline V gene lookup returns CDR1 MDHEN and CDR2 SYDVKM. Deletions cut 3 bases from V and 5 bases from J, with 10 bases between. The length of the CDR3 is 13 residues. The CDR3 region has the DNA TGTGCCAGCAGTTTGCCTCGTACATATGGCTACACCTTC. This gives the protein CASSLPRTYGYTF.

This clonotype was picked up many times. The V gene is TRBV10-3, the J gene TRBJ2-3, with a tentative D call TRBD2 (6 bases). The V and J ends lost 3 bases and 0 bases respectively, with 10 bases between them. The CDR3 extends over 15 amino acids. Looked up from germline, CDR1 is ENHRY and CDR2 is SYGVKD. CDR3 bases: TGTGCCATCAGTGACAACGGGGGAAGCACAGATACGCAGTATTTT. Its protein product is CAISDNGGSTDTQYF.

The genes are TRBV28 and TRBJ2-7; D is possibly TRBD1 (5 bases). Germline CDR1 MDHEN, CDR2 SYDVKM. Trimming took off 3 bases at V and 5 bases at J, with 14 bases between the two ends. The CDR3 length is 14 residues. CDR3 bases: TGTGCCAGCAGTTTCCCGGGCAGGGTGAACGAGCAGTACTTC. Translation gives CASSFPGRVNEQYF.

This clonotype has more than one count but fewer than ten. The chain combines TRBV6-5 with TRBJ2-7; D may be TRBD2 (6 bases). The V and J ends lost 2 bases and 0 bases respectively, with 8 bases between them. This CDR3 has 14 residues. Germline CDR1 and CDR2: MNHEY and SVGAGI. CDR3 sequence: CASSYGGDSYEQYF. The CDR3 nucleotides are TGTGCCAGCAGTTACGGCGGGGACTCCTACGAGCAGTACTTC.

There are many counts of this clonotype. The chain has TRBV5-1 and TRBJ2-2, with no clear D. This CDR3 is 14 amino acids long. Germline V gene lookup returns CDR1 SGHRS and CDR2 YFSETQ. V shed 3 bases and J shed 0 bases, with 6 bases lying between them. The CDR3 DNA sequence: TGCGCCAGCAGCTCGGTGTCGAACACCGGGGAGCTGTTTTTT. As protein: CASSSVSNTGELFF.

This clonotype turned up a few times. The rearrangement links TRBV14 to TRBJ2-1; 7 bases fit TRBD2. The CDR3 sequence is 20 residues long. Per germline, CDR1 SGHDN and CDR2 FVKESK. V shed 0 bases and J 0 bases; nucleotides not matched to a gene: 14. The CDR3 sequence: CASSQDPSQTRGVSYNEQFF. CDR3 nucleotides: TGTGCCAGCAGCCAAGATCCGTCCCAAACCCGGGGGGTCTCCTACAATGAGCAGTTCTTC.

This chain uses TRBV6-2 or TRBV6-3 with TRBJ1-6, with D tentatively TRBD1 (5 bases). The CDR3 is made up of 13 amino acids. V was trimmed by 7 bases and J by 8 bases, leaving 12 bases between them. Looked up from germline, CDR1 is MNHEY and CDR2 is SVGEGT. This CDR3 reads CASTLRQYSPLHF. Written as DNA, the CDR3 is TGTGCCAGCACGCTAAGACAGTATTCACCCCTCCACTTT.